Shown below are 4 T cell receptor beta chains from a single sample sequenced in a study of human T cells and chemical hapten exposure. Time point meaning: pre-sensitization, week 0. Described treatment: therapeutic diphenylcyclopropenone sensitization with weekly scalp DPC. TCRdb passed the RACE reads through MiXCR, listing each CDR3 protein once. The repertoire has approximately 400,000 distinct CDR3 sequences, 5.1% of them found once; the top ten carry 2.5% to 3%. The material sequenced was whole blood, taken in connection with sensitization to the hapten diphenylcyclopropenone (DPC). All receptors derive from a woman between 45 and 65 years old with alopecia areata. Some clones in this sample may be carry-over from other donors' samples.

This clonotype has at least ten counts. V is TRBV7-6 and J is TRBJ2-3; 11 bases agree with TRBD2. CDR1 and CDR2 (germline): SGHVS, FNYEAQ. CDR3 length equals 18 residues. V shed 4 bases, J shed 4 bases, and the junction held 13 bases outside the gene matches. The DNA for the CDR3 is TGTGCCAGCAGCTGGGGACAGGCGGGACTAGCGGTGTCAGATACGCAGTATTTT. The encoded protein is CASSWGQAGLAVSDTQYF.

This clonotype was detected ten times or more. V and J are TRBV6-5 and TRBJ2-7, with 8 bases aligning to TRBD1. The CDR3 runs 15 residues. The junction had 9 bases not matched to a gene; V was cut back by 5 bases and J by 3 bases. Germline V CDR1 and CDR2: MNHEY, SVGAGI. The CDR3 here is CASSQYDRGYYEQYF. The CDR3 DNA follows: TGTGCCAGCAGTCAATACGACAGGGGCTACTACGAGCAGTACTTC.

As regards this clonotype: One junction end does not reproduce the germline sequence, and a read error may be involved. The V gene is TRBV6-2 or TRBV6-3, the J gene TRBJ1-4; unclear D gene. Germline CDR1 is MNHEY and CDR2 is SVGEGT. This CDR3 comprises 11 residues. The CDR3 DNA sequence: TGTGCCAGCGGAAACGGTGAAATACTGTTTTTT. It specifies CASGNGEILFF.

This clonotype was seen at least ten times. The chain is built from TRBV14 and TRBJ2-1, with 7 bases matching TRBD2. J lost 0 bases, V lost 3 bases, and 5 bases had no gene match. The CDR3 loop spans 16 amino acids. Germline V lookup: CDR1 SGHDN, CDR2 FVKESK. In nucleotides, the CDR3 is TGTGCCAGCAGCCACCCGGGCGGGAGCTCCTACAATGAGCAGTTCTTC. It codes for CASSHPGGSSYNEQFF.